This TCR beta chain is drawn from a study of immune evolution from preneoplasia to lung adenocarcinoma. Only in-frame clones appear in the TCRdb table, and some are missing; sequencing was by immunoSEQ multiplex PCR. The sample contains about 6,500 clones, about four fifths of which appear only once. This CDR3 contains 14 residues. The V end lost 4 bases, the J end lost 5 bases, and 14 bases lay between the germline ends. Germline CDR1 reads MNHNS; CDR2 reads SASEGT. This clone was observed a single time. The chain has TRBV6-1 and TRBJ2-5, with D maybe TRBD1 (5 bases). The sequence came from a donor older than 65 with lung adenocarcinoma. The sample was FFPE lung adenocarcinoma in situ tissue. The CDR3 DNA follows: TGTGCCAGCAGTGCACGTAGGGGTGGGGAGACCCAGTACTTC. The encoded protein is CASSARRGGETQYF.